The T cell receptor beta chain described here comes from a study of OX40 agonist ivuxolimab in advanced cancers. Study in general: Eligibility rules accepted prior anti-PD-1, anti-PD-L1 or anti-CTLA-4 therapy, and over 30% had some.

Data came from immunoSEQ multiplex PCR; TCRdb stores just in-frame clones and leaves some out. The table records tens of thousands of clones, over 65% of them present only once. Trimming cost V 1 base and J 3 bases; bases outside gene matches: 14. The CDR3 covers 18 residues. Germline-derived CDR1 and CDR2 are SGHTA and FQGNSA. General observations from the study: At 0.1-3.0 mg/kg, partial responders had clonal expansion among the lowest observed.

Turning to this clone: Its antigen is not known.

The sequenced sample was CD4+ or CD8+ T cells sorted from blood, obtained in a trial of the OX40 agonist ivuxolimab. The chain carries TRBV7-2 and TRBJ1-1, with 7 bases lining up with TRBD1. The TCR sequence derives from an adult with an advanced solid tumor such as melanoma, head and neck, liver or kidney cancer. The CDR3 DNA sequence: TGTGCCAGCAGCTTAGTAGACACCCGGGACAGCGATGACACTGAAGCTTTCTTT. It codes for CASSLVDTRDSDDTEAFF.